This is a list of T cell receptor beta chains from one sample in a study of T-cell reconstitution after alpha-beta-depleted transplantation in children. Each CDR3 protein gets one entry after TCRdb re-called the PCR reads with MiXCR. The table records roughly 190,000 distinct CDR3 sequences, more than 12% of them present only once. The sequences come from PBMCs from the stem cell graft donor, collected from the stem cell graft. Source of these receptors: a human donor who donated a stem cell graft to a child with acute lymphoblastic leukemia. The conserved cysteine and the conserved F or W are not part of the CDR3 here.

V,J,CDR3
TRBV7-6,TRBJ2-1,ASSQRPLAGGSSYNEQF
TRBV2,TRBJ2-3,ASSEALAQQY
TRBV12-3/TRBV12-4,TRBJ1-1,ASSLRVEAF
TRBV6-5,TRBJ1-5,ASSPVISPPQH
TRBV25-1,TRBJ2-5,ASSGKYWGQDQETQY
TRBV7-8,TRBJ2-5,ASSQGPQETQY
TRBV27,TRBJ1-2,ASTPGKNLRVGGYT
TRBV5-1,TRBJ2-1,ASSPGTSGLEQF
TRBV25-1,TRBJ1-2,ASSESRTNYGYT
TRBV18,TRBJ2-7,ASSPDLRGEQY
TRBV5-5,TRBJ2-3,ASSSYGGTDTQY
TRBV3-1,TRBJ2-1,ASSQDRVASNEQF
TRBV7-9,TRBJ2-3,ASSLAHTDTQY
TRBV12-3/TRBV12-4,TRBJ2-3,ASTIGDGRTDTQY
TRBV20-1,TRBJ1-1,SASDRARGNTEAF
TRBV2,TRBJ2-1,ASSDGVSSYNEQF
TRBV5-1,TRBJ2-3,ASSGVQGTDTQY
TRBV20-1,TRBJ2-3,SARGTSFSEDTQY
TRBV12-3/TRBV12-4,TRBJ2-5,ASTLGDLPYQETQY
TRBV28,TRBJ1-2,ASREGVDGYT
TRBV19,TRBJ2-7,ASSAFPDRSYEQY
TRBV12-3/TRBV12-4,TRBJ1-5,ASSSGQGRSNQPQH
TRBV20-1,TRBJ1-1,SARDRDRGRDTEAF
TRBV4-2,TRBJ2-7,ASSQDRTSYEQY
TRBV12-3/TRBV12-4,TRBJ2-2,ASSPPEGGATGELF
TRBV29-1,TRBJ2-7,SVCENNRPSGEQY
TRBV20-1,TRBJ2-7,SAMAGVEQY
TRBV5-6,TRBJ1-2,ASILRGTYGYT
TRBV10-3,TRBJ2-7,AIGDSGIGNYEQY
TRBV6-1,TRBJ1-2,ASTHESTKANYGYT
TRBV5-1,TRBJ2-5,ASSLRWEYQETQY
TRBV3-1,TRBJ2-7,ASSRGQALREQY
TRBV7-2,TRBJ1-1,ASSLSSGVGTEAF
TRBV7-1,TRBJ2-1,ASSELVRRAYNEQF
TRBV5-1,TRBJ2-1,ASSLRVGSNEQF
TRBV5-5,TRBJ2-5,ASSLQPGLEGETQY
TRBV5-5,TRBJ2-7,ASSTGLAGPYEQY
TRBV7-6,TRBJ2-7,ASSSPTRGDYEQY
TRBV10-3,TRBJ1-2,AISETLQGRNNYGYT
TRBV6-1,TRBJ2-1,ASSLELAGDGEQF
TRBV10-3,TRBJ2-3,AISESIGSGSTDTQY
TRBV5-1,TRBJ1-1,ASSFVRGGNTEAF
TRBV20-1,TRBJ2-1,SASTSGNYNEQF
TRBV5-1,TRBJ2-1,ASSLEATSYNEQF
TRBV7-6,TRBJ2-7,ASSSTRVVGLYEQY
TRBV4-2,TRBJ1-3,ASSQDGGSDGNTIY
TRBV20-1,TRBJ2-1,SARVSTRHYNEQF
TRBV10-2,TRBJ1-1,ASSPKNTEAF
TRBV5-1,TRBJ2-2,ASSLSSRVGGELF
TRBV5-6,TRBJ2-3,ASSRLTSTLSTDTQY
TRBV5-1,TRBJ1-2,ASSLDDRDRGLTFYGYT
TRBV11-2,TRBJ2-7,ATNLAGGHFEQY
TRBV14,TRBJ2-5,ASSLESGQGEETQY
TRBV27,TRBJ2-1,ASSLTRETEQF
TRBV5-1,TRBJ2-1,ASRLTGSSYNEQF
TRBV12-3/TRBV12-4,TRBJ1-1,ASKKREAF
TRBV29-1,TRBJ1-1,SVDEAGHGAEAF
TRBV7-8,TRBJ2-7,ASSLPRDREY
TRBV4-1,TRBJ2-1,ASSQDGGLNNEQF
TRBV5-1,TRBJ2-5,ASSLFQDRQETQY